The clone carrying this TCR beta chain was counted once. The antigen is unknown. Aged roughly 6 to 95, donors were systemically healthy Caucasians from Russia. These data are taken from a study of blood T cells in healthy people across ages. The germline CDR1 and CDR2 sequences are LNHDA and SQIVND (reference sequence). V shed 2 bases and J shed 3 bases, with 11 bases lying between them. The CDR3 loop spans 15 amino acids. A sample-barcoded 5' primer and a J-beta primer mix were used in a second PCR of roughly 7 to 12 cycles. MiXCR was run by TCRdb on the 5' RACE reads, yielding one entry per CDR3 protein. The sample contains about 1 million distinct CDR3 sequences, more than 40% of which appear only once. Findings and limits, study-wide: Samples with more naive T cells showed higher observed beta diversity. Fewer expanded clones and more diversity marked long-lived versus aged donors.

The sequence was obtained from a woman between 55 and 75 years old in good health. The specimen sequenced was blood. The rearrangement joins TRBV19 to TRBJ2-1; D remains ambiguous. The CDR3 region is CASSIQASDYNEQFF. CDR3 coding DNA: TGTGCCAGTAGTATACAGGCCAGCGACTACAATGAGCAGTTCTTC.